This T cell receptor (beta chain) was identified during a study of a mutant IDH1 vaccine in newly diagnosed glioma. TCRdb's copy holds only in-frame clones and misses some; the assay was immunoSEQ multiplex PCR. The sample has about 54,000 clones, 75% to 90% seen once; the top ten hold roughly 1.5%. The germline V and J ends were trimmed by 4 bases and 9 bases, with 13 bases remaining between them. From germline, CDR1 is MGHRA and CDR2 YSYEKL. CDR3 length equals 13 residues. Time point given: week 23, last vaccination. One vaccine dose held 300 ug of mutant IDH1 20-mer peptide and came with topical imiquimod. This clone has just a few counts. What it binds is not known.

Sequencing was performed on PBMCs, taken from a glioma patient whose treatment included an IDH1 peptide vaccine. This sequence originates from a man aged 40-49 years with glioma. The chain links TRBV4-1 to TRBJ2-1, with D unresolved. In DNA form, the CDR3 reads TGCGCCAGCAGCCTCCTCCCTTGGGGTGAGCAGTTCTTC. This encodes CASSLLPWGEQFF.